The 5 T cell receptor beta chains in this list originate from one sample, sequenced in a study of response to subunit inactivated influenza vaccine. TCRdb re-called the RT-PCR reads with MiXCR, one entry per CDR3 protein. This table holds approximately 230,000 distinct CDR3 sequences, 9.5% to 15% found once. The specimen comprised non-naive T cells sorted from PBMCs, sampled 14 to 15 days before vaccination. The origin of the receptors is a man aged 50 or older who received an inactivated influenza vaccine.

This clonotype turned up a few times. The chain combines TRBV20-1 with TRBJ2-7, with 8 bases identical to TRBD2. The CDR3 consists of 16 residues. The germline gives CDR1 DFQATT, CDR2 SNEGSKA (reference sequence). J was trimmed by 0 bases and V by 1 base; bases with no gene match: 8. CDR3: CSARVGGGGSSYEQYF. The CDR3 coding sequence is TGCAGTGCTAGAGTCGGAGGCGGGGGGAGCTCCTACGAGCAGTACTTC.

This clonotype was detected ten times or more. J is TRBJ2-7 and V is TRBV6-5; D is ambiguous. V was shortened by 2 bases and J by 4 bases, with 9 bases between the two germline ends. CDR3 length equals 13 residues. Germline-derived CDR1 and CDR2 are MNHEY and SVGAGI. The CDR3 sequence is CASSYHLGYEQYF. CDR3 nucleotide sequence: TGTGCCAGCAGTTACCATCTGGGATACGAGCAGTACTTC.

This clonotype was counted ten times or more. This CDR3 reads CASSPRGGDTQYF. The CDR3 DNA is TGTGCCAGCAGTCCAAGGGGGGGAGATACGCAGTATTTT. This sequence joins TRBV12-3 or TRBV12-4 and TRBJ2-3, with a possible D match to TRBD2 (7 bases). V shed 5 bases and J shed 5 bases, with 11 bases lying between them. This CDR3 is built from 13 residues.

V gene TRBV6-2 or TRBV6-3 combines with J gene TRBJ2-3, with D perhaps TRBD1 (5 bases). In germline, CDR1 is MNHEY, CDR2 SVGEGT. The CDR3 extends over 16 amino acids. V lost 2 bases, J lost 2 bases, and 14 bases lay in between. As DNA, the CDR3 is TGTGCCAGCAGTTACCGCGACAGAGAGTCCACAGATACGCAGTATTTT. Translating gives CASSYRDRESTDTQYF.

This clonotype was observed many times. The rearrangement joins TRBV7-6 to TRBJ2-1, with TRBD2 matching over 8 bases. Per the germline V gene, CDR1 is SGHVS and CDR2 is FNYEAQ. The CDR3 sequence is 14 residues long. The V and J ends lost 3 bases and 8 bases, in that order; junction bases with no gene match: 6. The CDR3 coding sequence is TGTGCCAGCAGCTTCGCTAGCGGGTTTGATGAGCAGTTCTTC. The encoded protein is CASSFASGFDEQFF.